Listed below are T cell receptor beta chains from one sample, sequenced in a study of T cell responses to AZD1222 COVID-19 vaccine. Sequenced by immunoSEQ multiplex PCR; TCRdb stores in-frame clones only, minus some. The sample includes about 180,000 clones, about 93% of them seen just once. The sample in question was peripheral blood, obtained 28 days after the second AZD1222 dose. The receptors were gathered from an adult who received the AZD1222 COVID-19 vaccine. Each CDR3 is given with its conserved first and last residue. Each record gives: clone size, V gene, J gene, D gene, CDR3 length, CDR3 DNA, CDR3 protein. The D gene is left open where the match is weak. Size is stated for part of the rows, as once, few or many counts, or as a class when the clone is expanded.

NA	TRBV12-3/TRBV12-4	TRBJ2-1	NA	12	TGTGCCAGCAGCCAAAAATACAATGAGCAGTTCTTC	CASSQKYNEQFF
NA	TRBV30	TRBJ2-2	NA	15	TGTGCCTGGGACCCCACGGGGTCTAACACCGGGGAGCTGTTTTTT	CAWDPTGSNTGELFF
NA	TRBV29-1	TRBJ2-1	TRBD1	15	TGCAGCGTTGGTCGCCGGGACAGGGACTACAATGAGCAGTTCTTC	CSVGRRDRDYNEQFF
NA	TRBV5-4	TRBJ1-2	NA	14	TGTGCCAGCAGCTCGCATATGGGGAACTATGGCTACACCTTC	CASSSHMGNYGYTF
NA	TRBV6-6	TRBJ2-5	TRBD1	15	TGTGCCAGCAGTTCCGGACAGGGGATCACGAAGACCCAGTACTTC	CASSSGQGITKTQYF
NA	TRBV19	TRBJ1-5	NA	14	TGTGCCAGTAGTACTCTTTTGGGCAATCAGCCCCAGCATTTT	CASSTLLGNQPQHF
once	TRBV11-2	TRBJ2-7	NA	13	TGTGCCAGCAGCTTAGTCCAGCAGGAGGCCTCGTACTTC	CASSLVQQEASYF
NA	TRBV6-6	TRBJ2-1	NA	16	TGTGCCAGCAGCACCGTCCTCCCGGGGTCCTACAATGAGCAGTTCTTC	CASSTVLPGSYNEQFF
NA	TRBV18	TRBJ2-7	NA	12	TGTGCCAGCTCACCCGGAACCTACGAGCAGTACTTC	CASSPGTYEQYF
NA	TRBV3-1/TRBV3-2	TRBJ2-7	NA	16	TGTGCCAGCAGCCAAGACAAACTAGGGCGCTCCTACGAGCAGTACTTC	CASSQDKLGRSYEQYF
NA	TRBV18	TRBJ1-6	NA	15	TGTGCCAGCTCACCGCAAACAGGAATAAATTCACCCCTCCACTTT	CASSPQTGINSPLHF
NA	TRBV7-8	TRBJ2-7	NA	14	TGTGCCAGCAGCCCAGGACTTTCCGGCTACGAGCAGTACTTC	CASSPGLSGYEQYF
NA	TRBV24-1	TRBJ2-1	TRBD1	15	TGTGCCACCAGTGATTGGACAGGGGGCCACAGTGAGCAGTTCTTC	CATSDWTGGHSEQFF
NA	TRBV5-6	TRBJ1-2	TRBD1	15	TGTGCCAGCAGCCGGACGGGACAGGGAGGATATGGCTACACCTTC	CASSRTGQGGYGYTF
NA	TRBV9	TRBJ2-3	TRBD2	18	TGTGCCAGCAGCGTAGGGGCCCGGACTAGCGGGTCCACAGATACGCAGTATTTT	CASSVGARTSGSTDTQYF
NA	TRBV30	TRBJ1-6	NA	17	TGTGCCTGGGGGCGGGAGGGGATTGTCTCCTATAATTCACCCCTCCACTTT	CAWGREGIVSYNSPLHF
NA	TRBV25-1	TRBJ1-1	NA	14	TGTGCCAGCAGTCCGCGGGCTTGGGACACTGAAGCTTTCTTT	CASSPRAWDTEAFF
few	TRBV19	TRBJ2-5	NA	13	TGTGCCAGTAGCACAGGGTTTCAAGAGACCCAGTACTTC	CASSTGFQETQYF
NA	TRBV29-1	TRBJ1-2	NA	13	TGCAGCGCCGGGGGCAGGGAGAACTATGGCTACACCTTC	CSAGGRENYGYTF
NA	TRBV5-5	TRBJ1-5	NA	17	TGTGCCAGCAGCTTTACCTTGGCAAGCAATAGCAATCAGCCCCAGCATTTT	CASSFTLASNSNQPQHF
NA	TRBV2	TRBJ1-5	TRBD1	15	TGTGCCAGCAGTAGGGGACAGGGGGGCAATCAGCCCCAGCATTTT	CASSRGQGGNQPQHF
once	TRBV27	TRBJ1-1	NA	13	TGTGCCAGCAGTGCTCAACAGGGAGAAGTGGCTTTCTTT	CASSAQQGEVAFF
NA	TRBV6-2/TRBV6-3	TRBJ1-2	NA	14	TGTGCCAGCAGTTCCCAGGGGCTTGATTATGGCTACACCTTC	CASSSQGLDYGYTF
NA	TRBV4-1	TRBJ1-1	TRBD1	13	TGCGCCAGCAAGGGGTCAGGGGGCACTGAAGCTTTCTTT	CASKGSGGTEAFF
NA	TRBV30	TRBJ1-1	NA	13	TGTGCCTGGAGTTCGTCAGCCAGCACTGAAGCTTTCTTT	CAWSSSASTEAFF
NA	TRBV27	TRBJ1-6	TRBD1	20	TGTGCCAGCAGTTTAACACTCGAAACAGGGGGCCCAATCGGTAATTCACCCCTCCACTTT	CASSLTLETGGPIGNSPLHF
NA	TRBV6-4	TRBJ2-7	NA	14	TGTGCCAGCAGTAAGCTGCAAAGCGCCTACGAGCAGTACTTC	CASSKLQSAYEQYF
NA	TRBV30	TRBJ1-1	NA	12	TGTGCCTGGGCCCTCCCAGGGACTGAAGCTTTCTTT	CAWALPGTEAFF
NA	TRBV3-1/TRBV3-2	TRBJ2-7	TRBD1	12	TGTGCCAGCAGCCAGTCAGGGGGCGAGCAGTACTTC	CASSQSGGEQYF
NA	TRBV20-1	TRBJ1-2	NA	11	TGCAGTGCTAGAGATGACCTCGGCTACACCTTC	CSARDDLGYTF
once	TRBV12-3/TRBV12-4	TRBJ2-1	NA	13	TGTGCCAGCAGCCCAAGAGGGTACAATGAGCAGTTCTTC	CASSPRGYNEQFF
once	TRBV7-5	TRBJ1-1	NA	12	TGTGCCAAAGCACAGGGGGCAACTGAAGCTTTCTTT	CAKAQGATEAFF
NA	TRBV5-8	TRBJ2-2	NA	13	TGTGCCAGCAAACCCGTAAGCACCGGGGAGCTGTTTTTT	CASKPVSTGELFF
NA	TRBV7-2	TRBJ1-2	NA	15	TGTGCCAGCAGCTTAGGCACGGGGCAGGGCTATGGCTACACCTTC	CASSLGTGQGYGYTF
NA	TRBV7-6	TRBJ2-1	TRBD2	18	TGTGCCAGCAGCTTAGATAGCGGGAGGGCGCGGGGTAAAAATGAGCAGTTCTTC	CASSLDSGRARGKNEQFF
NA	TRBV2	TRBJ2-7	NA	13	TGTGCCAGCAGTGAAAATAGGGACCACGAGCAGTACTTC	CASSENRDHEQYF
NA	TRBV18	TRBJ1-1	NA	13	TGTGCCAGCTCACCCCTGGGGACCGACGAAGCTTTCTTT	CASSPLGTDEAFF
NA	TRBV19	TRBJ1-4	NA	15	TGTGCCAGTAGTATGGGGGTGGCAACTAATGAAAAACTGTTTTTT	CASSMGVATNEKLFF
NA	TRBV5-1	TRBJ2-3	NA	16	TGCGCCAGCAGCTTGGGGGCTAGCGTAATCACAGATACGCAGTATTTT	CASSLGASVITDTQYF
NA	TRBV18	TRBJ1-1	NA	13	TGTGCCACCCGGGGGGGCTTGAACACTGAAGCTTTCTTT	CATRGGLNTEAFF
NA	TRBV7-8	TRBJ1-3	TRBD1	15	TGTGCCAGCAGCTTGAGCGACAGGGGGGGAAACACCATATATTTT	CASSLSDRGGNTIYF
NA	TRBV29-1	TRBJ2-6	NA	16	TGCAGCGTTGTGCAGGGGTCCCCCTCTGGGGCCAACGTCCTGACTTTC	CSVVQGSPSGANVLTF
many	TRBV6-4	TRBJ2-2	NA	14	TGTGCCAGCAGCAACGGGACGAACACCGGGGAGCTGTTTTTT	CASSNGTNTGELFF
once	TRBV19	TRBJ1-5	NA	18	TGTGCCAGTAGTACCTTTCACGGAATGGTGGGGGGCAATCAGCCCCAGCATTTT	CASSTFHGMVGGNQPQHF
NA	TRBV20-1	TRBJ1-5	NA	17	TGCAGTGCTAGTGGGCAGATCATTGAATATAGCAATCAGCCCCAGCATTTT	CSASGQIIEYSNQPQHF
NA	TRBV12-5	TRBJ1-5	NA	17	TGTGCTAGTGGTTTATGTATGGCAGGGGAAAAGGAACAGCCCCAGCATTTT	CASGLCMAGEKEQPQHF